This TCR beta chain was observed in a study of blood T cell repertoires in COVID-19. This clone was detected once. Profiling relied on immunoSEQ multiplex PCR, and the TCRdb table lists in-frame clones only, not all of them. The sample consists of a few hundred thousand clones, 88% of them appearing once. Trimming took off 4 bases at V and 0 bases at J, with 17 bases between the two ends. The CDR3 has 17 amino acids. Germline values: CDR1 LGHNA, CDR2 YNFKEQ. The chain links TRBV4-2 to TRBJ2-3, with D possibly TRBD1 on 6 matching bases. This receptor was taken from a woman aged 55-70 years in a cohort exposed to, infected with or recovered from COVID-19 (not recorded which). The sequenced material came from PBMCs or T cells enriched from blood (not recorded which). This CDR3 reads CASSRQAAASSTDTQYF. The CDR3 coding sequence is TGTGCCAGCAGCCGACAGGCCGCTGCGTCTAGCACAGATACGCAGTATTTT.